This T cell receptor beta chain was captured in a study of patients and donors after allogeneic stem cell transplantation. This clonotype showed up just a few times. MiXCR, applied by TCRdb to the RT-PCR reads, yields one record per CDR3 protein. The repertoire holds under 200,000 distinct CDR3 sequences, with nearly 25% as singletons. V lost 2 bases, J lost 5 bases, and 4 bases stayed unmatched. The CDR3 loop spans 14 amino acids. Sequencing was performed on blood, either unsorted or a sorted T cell fraction (not recorded which). The clonotype originates from a human donor who was either an allogeneic HSCT recipient or a stem cell or donor lymphocyte infusion donor (not recorded which). It is not recorded whose cells these are; they may come from a transplant donor. The rearrangement uses TRBV12-3 or TRBV12-4 and TRBJ1-1; 8 bases fit TRBD1. The CDR3 sequence: CASSLSGGGTEAFF. The CDR3 DNA reads as TGTGCCAGCAGTTTATCAGGGGGCGGGACTGAAGCTTTCTTT.